The 27 T cell receptor beta chains below all came from one sample that was sequenced in a study of T cells in Graves' hyperthyroidism and ophthalmopathy. The TCR beta CDR3 regions underwent amplification using RNA transcripts as the source. Primed by the HTBI set, a first-round RT-PCR was run on the TCR CDR3. TCRdb passed the multiplex PCR reads through MiXCR, listing each CDR3 protein once. The sample comprises 300,000 to 450,000 distinct CDR3 sequences, around a sixth of which are singletons, and 28% rests with the top ten. Sequencing was performed on blood. All receptors come from a woman under 30 with Graves' hyperthyroidism that later progressed to Graves' ophthalmopathy.

This clonotype was observed a handful of times. Likely a read error: the CDR3 ends without its conserved phenylalanine or tryptophan. It is unclear where the CDR3 begins or ends on the DNA, so no DNA is shown, and the CDR3 is as TCRdb lists it. The gene calls are TRBV3-1 and TRBJ1-4. The CDR3 adds up to 8 amino acids, both ends counted. Germline CDR1 LGHDT, CDR2 YNNKEL (reference sequence). This chain's CDR3 is CASSQDSG.

The rearrangement links TRBV24-1 to TRBJ2-5; D may match TRBD1 or TRBD2 (5 bases each). V lost 7 bases, J lost 5 bases, and 13 bases lay in between. CDR1 and CDR2 from the germline V gene are KGHDR and SFDVKD. CDR3 length: 13 amino acids. In DNA, the CDR3 is TGTGCCACCAGGGGGACGGGGATGGAGACCCAGTACTTC. This encodes CATRGTGMETQYF.

This clonotype has only a few counts. The chain links TRBV9 to TRBJ2-3; D is unclear. The CDR3 has 15 amino acids. Per germline, CDR1 SGDLS and CDR2 YYNGEE. V shed 0 bases and J shed 3 bases, with 11 bases lying between them. This chain's CDR3 is CASSVEVLPTDTQYF. In DNA form, the CDR3 reads TGTGCCAGCAGCGTAGAGGTCCTCCCGACAGATACGCAGTATTTT.

In its sample, this clonotype was seen many times. This chain joins TRBV20-1 and TRBJ2-7; 7 nucleotides agree with TRBD2. This CDR3 is 14 amino acids long. The V gene's germline CDR1 is DFQATT and CDR2 SNEGSKA (reference sequence). The ends lost 0 bases at V and 7 bases at J; junction bases unmatched: 9. CDR3 DNA sequence: TGCAGTGCTAGAGAGGGGGGAGGGCCGGGGGAGCAGTACTTC. Encoded protein: CSAREGGGPGEQYF.

The chain uses TRBV11-2 and TRBJ2-7; D may be TRBD1 (6 bases). There are 15 residues in the CDR3. Germline V gene sequence: CDR1 SGHAT, CDR2 FQNNGV. V dropped 1 base and J dropped 5 bases, with 15 bases sitting between them. CDR3 in DNA: TGTGCCAGCAGCTTAGTGTACAGGGAGTTTCACGAGCAGTACTTC. Amino acids: CASSLVYREFHEQYF.

The rearrangement links TRBV19 to TRBJ2-3; a weak D match, TRBD1 (5 bases). Trimming took 5 bases from V and 7 from J, leaving 19 bases between them. The CDR3 covers 15 residues. Germline V gene lookup returns CDR1 LNHDA and CDR2 SQIVND (reference sequence). The CDR3 coding sequence is TGTGCCAGTAGTTTGGGCAGGGAAGGCGATTATACGCAGTATTTT. It yields the protein CASSLGREGDYTQYF. The full variable domain, in which reference TRBV19 and TRBJ2-3 provide the parts outside the CDR3, is DGGITQSPKYLFRKEGQNVTLSCEQNLNHDAMYWYRQDPGQGLRLIYYSQIVNDFQKGDIAEGYSVSREKKESFPLTVTSAQKNPTAFYLCASSLGREGDYTQYFGPGTRLTVL.

This clonotype was picked up many times. The chain employs TRBV2 and TRBJ2-3, with 13 bases identical to TRBD2. The germline V gene encodes CDR1 SNHLY and CDR2 FYNNEI. The CDR3 extends over 19 amino acids. The trim removed 5 bases at V and 0 bases at J, leaving 11 bases unmatched. CDR3 loop: CASSRTSGSGFPSTDTQYF. DNA of the CDR3: TGTGCCAGCAGTCGGACTAGCGGGAGTGGATTCCCAAGCACAGATACGCAGTATTTT.

This clonotype was found many times. The chain couples TRBV2 to TRBJ1-3; D is unclear. V gave up 3 bases and J gave up 0 bases, with 9 bases separating them. Germline V CDR1 and CDR2: SNHLY, FYNNEI. This CDR3 region has 15 residues. DNA for the CDR3: TGTGCCAGCAGTGACGGACCCCGCTCTGGAAACACCATATATTTT. Translated, it gives CASSDGPRSGNTIYF.

At least ten counts were recorded for this clonotype. The chain couples TRBV20-1 to TRBJ1-1, with a weak D call TRBD1 (6 bases). The CDR3 covers 15 residues. The germline V gene has CDR1 DFQATT and CDR2 SNEGSKA (reference sequence). Between the trimmed V and J ends, which lost 1 base and 2 bases, there was a span of 14 bases. CDR3 in amino acids: CSARGQEDVNTEAFF. CDR3 nucleotides: TGCAGTGCTAGAGGACAGGAAGACGTCAACACTGAAGCTTTCTTT.

V usage is TRBV6-1 and J usage is TRBJ2-5; D possibly corresponds to TRBD2 (6 bases). The ends were cut back, 5 bases at V and 2 bases at J, with 12 bases in the middle. There are 14 residues in the CDR3. Germline assignment: CDR1 MNHNS and CDR2 SASEGT. The CDR3 spells CASSTNRGQETQYF. The DNA for the CDR3 is TGTGCCAGCAGTACAAACCGGGGGCAAGAGACCCAGTACTTC.

The gene calls are TRBV12-3 or TRBV12-4 and TRBJ1-1; 9 positions match TRBD1. Trimming at V came to 6 bases and at J to 5 bases, leaving 10 bases not matched to a gene. The CDR3 contains 15 residues. CDR3 sequence: CASSTRDRAETEAFF. The DNA of the CDR3 is TGTGCCAGCAGCACGCGGGACAGGGCTGAAACTGAAGCTTTCTTT.

This clonotype has at least ten counts. The chain couples TRBV20-1 to TRBJ2-1, with D maybe TRBD2 (6 bases). The V gene's germline CDR1 is DFQATT and CDR2 SNEGSKA (reference sequence). This CDR3 contains 15 residues. Trimming cost V 1 base and J 2 bases, with 12 bases left between them. The DNA for the CDR3 is TGCAGTGCTAGAGCGGGACTGGGCCCCTACAATGAGCAGTTCTTC. Its translation is CSARAGLGPYNEQFF.

This clonotype came up many times. The chain recombines TRBV27 with TRBJ1-5, with D tentatively TRBD1 (5 bases). The CDR3 is 13 amino acids. Looked up from germline, CDR1 is MNHEY and CDR2 is SMNVEV (reference sequence). Trimming removed 0 bases at V and 7 bases at J, with 7 bases between. The CDR3 coding sequence is TGTGCCAGCAGTTTATCCCAGGGACAGCCCCAGCATTTT. Protein product: CASSLSQGQPQHF.

This clonotype showed up just a few times. V usage is TRBV20-1 and J usage is TRBJ2-1, with a weak D call TRBD2 (5 bases). This CDR3 has 13 amino acids. V was pared by 1 base and J by 8 bases, with 12 bases between. Germline V gene data show CDR1 as DFQATT and CDR2 as SNEGSKA (reference sequence). The CDR3 here is CSARVYEGDEQFF. The CDR3, as DNA: TGCAGTGCTAGAGTGTATGAGGGAGATGAGCAGTTCTTC.

This clonotype was observed a few times. CDR3 coding DNA: TGTGCCAGCAGTTACAGGAATGAAAAACTGTTTTTT. It encodes CASSYRNEKLFF. This chain connects TRBV6-5 to TRBJ1-4; D remains ambiguous. This CDR3 region has 12 residues. Germline V gene sequence: CDR1 MNHEY, CDR2 SVGAGI. V was clipped by 2 bases and J by 5 bases, with 3 bases between them.

The rearrangement joins TRBV9 to TRBJ2-5; the D gene is possibly TRBD1 (6 bases). The CDR3 is 15 residues long. Trimming stripped 0 bases from V and 5 bases from J, with 14 bases between. Germline lookup yields CDR1 SGDLS and CDR2 YYNGEE. CDR3 residues: CASSVALGGFETQYF. CDR3 nucleotides: TGTGCCAGCAGCGTAGCTTTAGGGGGTTTCGAGACCCAGTACTTC.

This clonotype was counted ten times or more. This rearrangement joins TRBV12-3 or TRBV12-4 to TRBJ2-7; D is possibly TRBD2 (5 bases). V dropped 3 bases and J dropped 0 bases, with 24 bases sitting between them. The CDR3 runs 19 residues. The CDR3 loop is CASSFLVGSLRTSSYEQYF. The CDR3 region has the DNA TGTGCCAGCAGTTTCCTCGTTGGGAGCTTGAGAACCAGCTCCTACGAGCAGTACTTC.

The rearrangement uses TRBV20-1 and TRBJ1-1, with a weak D call TRBD1 (6 bases). Trimming took 6 bases from V and 4 from J, leaving 12 bases between them. Germline CDR1 is DFQATT and CDR2 is SNEGSKA (reference sequence). The CDR3 length is 12 residues. The CDR3 coding sequence is TGCAGTGCAGGGGGGCGTAGCACTGAAGCTTTCTTT. Translated, it gives CSAGGRSTEAFF.

The sample holds many counts of this clonotype. The rearrangement uses TRBV13 and TRBJ2-1; 9 positions agree with TRBD1. The CDR3 runs 15 residues. In germline, CDR1 is PRHDT, CDR2 FYEKMQ (reference sequence). V dropped 5 bases and J dropped 8; count of bases not matched to a gene: 10. As DNA, the CDR3 is TGTGCCAGCAGCCCCGGACAGGGGATCGTCTATGAGCAGTTCTTC. Encoded protein: CASSPGQGIVYEQFF. Filled out from reference TRBV13 and TRBJ2-1, the complete variable domain reads AAGVIQSPRHLIKEKRETATLKCYPIPRHDTVYWYQQGPGQDPQFLISFYEKMQSDKGSIPDRFSAQQFSDYHSELNMSSLELGDSALYFCASSPGQGIVYEQFFGPGTRLTVL.

The chain joins TRBV20-1 to TRBJ2-2, with D perhaps TRBD1 or TRBD2 (5 bases each). The germline V gene has CDR1 DFQATT and CDR2 SNEGSKA (reference sequence). V was shortened by 6 bases and J by 2 bases, with 13 bases between the two germline ends. The CDR3 has 14 amino acids. In nucleotides, the CDR3 is TGCAGTGCGACCGGGACGGCAAACACCGGGGAGCTGTTTTTT. It codes for CSATGTANTGELFF.

Regarding this clonotype: A read error may be the cause here, since a much bigger clone is one base away. V and J are TRBV29-1 and TRBJ2-1, with 15 bases lining up with TRBD2. Judging by the DNA end, TRBJ2-7 fits better; the J call may be wrong. The germline gives CDR1 SQVTM, CDR2 ANQGSEA. The CDR3 is made up of 18 amino acids. CDR3 in amino acids: CSVEGGTSGRFRYNEQYF. Here the CDR3 DNA reads TGCAGCGTTGAAGGAGGGACTAGCGGGAGGTTTAGGTACAATGAGCAGTACTTC.

V gene TRBV19 combines with J gene TRBJ2-2; 9 bases fit TRBD2. The CDR3 has 16 residues. Per germline, CDR1 LNHDA and CDR2 SQIVND (reference sequence). With V trimmed by 3 bases and J by 6 bases, 8 bases remained unmatched. The CDR3 DNA follows: TGTGCCAGTAGTATGGGTTTAGCGGGAGTCGCCGGGGAGCTGTTTTTT. As protein: CASSMGLAGVAGELFF.

Ten or more counts support this clonotype. The chain is built from TRBV5-1 and TRBJ2-2; TRBD1 agrees at 7 bases. Germline lookup yields CDR1 SGHRS and CDR2 YFSETQ. The CDR3 consists of 15 residues. J gave up 3 bases and V 5 bases, and 7 bases lay outside the gene matches. CDR3 nucleotides: TGCGCCAGCAGTGAGGGGGCTTCGGACACCGGGGAGCTGTTTTTT. It codes for CASSEGASDTGELFF.

This clonotype has a handful of counts. The rearrangement links TRBV14 to TRBJ1-1; maybe TRBD1 (6 bases). The V and J ends lost 0 bases and 5 bases respectively, with 25 bases between them. The CDR3 consists of 19 residues. Per germline, CDR1 SGHDN and CDR2 FVKESK. For the CDR3, the DNA is TGTGCCAGCAGCCAAGACGAGATTAGTAATAATCGGGGGGCGACTGAAGCTTTCTTT. It specifies CASSQDEISNNRGATEAFF.

In this sample, this clonotype turned up a few times. The rearrangement links TRBV20-1 to TRBJ2-2; D is possibly TRBD1 (5 bases). Germline-derived CDR1 and CDR2 are DFQATT and SNEGSKA (reference sequence). This CDR3 spans 14 amino acids. With 6 bases removed from V and 1 base from J, the gap between germline ends came to 12 bases. In nucleotides, the CDR3 is TGCAGTGCCCAGGGCATTTTGAACACCGGGGAGCTGTTTTTT. It encodes CSAQGILNTGELFF.

This clonotype has a count of ten or more. This chain uses TRBV11-2 with TRBJ2-1; the D is unclear. The CDR3 contains 13 residues. Trimming took 5 bases from V and 5 from J, leaving 10 bases between them. CDR1 is SGHAT and CDR2 is FQNNGV in the germline V gene. CDR3 DNA: TGTGCCAGCAGCCCCTCTGGGCACAATGAGCAGTTCTTC. This sequence encodes CASSPSGHNEQFF.

V and J are TRBV5-1 and TRBJ2-1; either TRBD1 or TRBD2 may fit D (5 bases each). Per germline, CDR1 SGHRS and CDR2 YFSETQ. This CDR3 spans 13 amino acids. V lost 3 bases to trimming and J lost 8 bases, with 12 bases between them. DNA of the CDR3: TGCGCCAGCAGCTACCGGGACGGGGATGAGCAGTTCTTC. Encoded protein: CASSYRDGDEQFF.